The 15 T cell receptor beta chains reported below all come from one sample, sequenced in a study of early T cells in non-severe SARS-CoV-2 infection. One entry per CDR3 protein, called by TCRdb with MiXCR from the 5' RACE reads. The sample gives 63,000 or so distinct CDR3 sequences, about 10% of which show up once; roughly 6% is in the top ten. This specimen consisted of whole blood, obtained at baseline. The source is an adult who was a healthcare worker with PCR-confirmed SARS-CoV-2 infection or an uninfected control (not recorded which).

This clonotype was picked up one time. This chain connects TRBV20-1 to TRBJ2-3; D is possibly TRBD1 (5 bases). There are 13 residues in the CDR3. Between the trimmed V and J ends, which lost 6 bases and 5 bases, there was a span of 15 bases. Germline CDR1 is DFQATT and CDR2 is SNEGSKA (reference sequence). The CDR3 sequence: CSAGHQRGDTQYF. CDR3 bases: TGCAGTGCAGGACATCAACGTGGAGATACGCAGTATTTT.

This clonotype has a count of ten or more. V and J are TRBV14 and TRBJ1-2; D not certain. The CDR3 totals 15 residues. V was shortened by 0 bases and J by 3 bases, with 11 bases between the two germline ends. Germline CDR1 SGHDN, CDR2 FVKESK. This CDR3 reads CASSQDPGYYYGYTF. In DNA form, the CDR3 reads TGTGCCAGCAGCCAAGATCCGGGGTACTACTATGGCTACACCTTC.

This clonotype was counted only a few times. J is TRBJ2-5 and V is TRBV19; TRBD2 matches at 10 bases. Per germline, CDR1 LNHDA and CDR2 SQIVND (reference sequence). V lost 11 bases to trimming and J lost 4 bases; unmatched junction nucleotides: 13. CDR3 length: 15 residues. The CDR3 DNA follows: TGTGCCGGTACCAGTAGCGGGAGGAGCGGAGAGACCCAGTACTTC. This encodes CAGTSSGRSGETQYF.

The CDR3 region has the DNA TGTGCCAGCAGCTTAACTTCAGGCGGGAGCTCCTACAATGAGCAGTTCTTC. Protein: CASSLTSGGSSYNEQFF. The chain couples TRBV7-3 to TRBJ2-1; 7 bases agree with TRBD2. Trimming cost V 0 bases and J 0 bases; bases outside gene matches: 5. The CDR3 sequence is 17 residues long. Germline loops: CDR1 SGHTA, CDR2 FQGTGA.

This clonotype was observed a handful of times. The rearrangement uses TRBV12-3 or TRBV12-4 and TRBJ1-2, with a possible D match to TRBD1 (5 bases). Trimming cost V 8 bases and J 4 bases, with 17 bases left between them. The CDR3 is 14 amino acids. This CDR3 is CASLTRDGSYGYTF. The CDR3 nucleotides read TGTGCCAGCCTAACCCGGGACGGAAGCTATGGCTACACCTTC.

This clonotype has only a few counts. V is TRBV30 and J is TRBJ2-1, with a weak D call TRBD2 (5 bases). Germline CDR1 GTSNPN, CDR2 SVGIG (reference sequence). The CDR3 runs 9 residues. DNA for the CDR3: TGTTCTTCCGGAGGTGAGCAGTTCTTC. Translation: CSSGGEQFF.

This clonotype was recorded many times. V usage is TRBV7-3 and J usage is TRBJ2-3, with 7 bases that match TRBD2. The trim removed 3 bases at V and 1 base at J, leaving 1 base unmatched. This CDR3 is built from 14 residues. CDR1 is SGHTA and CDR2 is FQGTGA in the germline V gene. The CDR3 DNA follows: TGTGCCAGCAGCTTGGCGGGGGGCACAGATACGCAGTATTTT. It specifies CASSLAGGTDTQYF.

CDR3 region: CASRTRGSYNEQFF. CDR3 DNA sequence: TGTGCCAGCAGGACCCGGGGGTCTTACAATGAGCAGTTCTTC. The V and J genes are TRBV27 and TRBJ2-1; D is perhaps TRBD2 (6 bases). Per germline, CDR1 MNHEY and CDR2 SMNVEV (reference sequence). V shed 6 bases and J shed 4 bases, with 13 bases lying between them. The CDR3 totals 14 residues.

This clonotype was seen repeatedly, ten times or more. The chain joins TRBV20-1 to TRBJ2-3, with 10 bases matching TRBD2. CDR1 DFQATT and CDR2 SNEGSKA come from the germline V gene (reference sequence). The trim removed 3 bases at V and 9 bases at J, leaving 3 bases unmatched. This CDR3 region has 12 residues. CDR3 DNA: TGCAGTGCTAGTGAACTAGCGGGAACGCAGTATTTT. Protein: CSASELAGTQYF.

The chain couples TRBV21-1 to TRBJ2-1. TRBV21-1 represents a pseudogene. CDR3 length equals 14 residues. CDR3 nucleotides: TGTGCCAGCGCCCGAGAGGGCTCCTACAATGAGCAGTTCTTC. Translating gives CASAREGSYNEQFF.

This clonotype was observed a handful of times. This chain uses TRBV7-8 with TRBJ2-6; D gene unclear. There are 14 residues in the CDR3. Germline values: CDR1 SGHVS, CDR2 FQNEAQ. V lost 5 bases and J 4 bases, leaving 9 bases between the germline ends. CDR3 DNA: TGTGCCAGCAGCCCCGACGCAGGGGCCAACGTCCTGACTTTC. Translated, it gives CASSPDAGANVLTF.

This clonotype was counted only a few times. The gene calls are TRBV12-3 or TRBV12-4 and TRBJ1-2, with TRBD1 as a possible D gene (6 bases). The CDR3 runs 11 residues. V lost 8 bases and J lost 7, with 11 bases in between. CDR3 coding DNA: TGTGCCAGCGGACAGTCTATTGGCTACACCTTC. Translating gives CASGQSIGYTF.

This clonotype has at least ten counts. In nucleotides, the CDR3 is TGTGCCAGCAGCGCTCGACAGGGCGGCGTCACTGAAGCTTTCTTT. Its protein is CASSARQGGVTEAFF. The genes are TRBV7-6 and TRBJ1-1, with TRBD1 matching over 7 bases. V lost 5 bases and J lost 4; bases outside the gene matches: 10. CDR3 length: 15 residues. Germline loops: CDR1 SGHVS, CDR2 FNYEAQ.

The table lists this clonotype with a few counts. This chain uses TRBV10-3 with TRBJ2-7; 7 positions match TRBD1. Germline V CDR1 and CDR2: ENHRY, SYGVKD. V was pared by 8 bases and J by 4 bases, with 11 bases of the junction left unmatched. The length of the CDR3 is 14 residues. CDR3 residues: CAIDDTGTAYEQYF. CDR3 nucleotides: TGTGCCATCGATGATACCGGGACAGCATACGAGCAGTACTTC.

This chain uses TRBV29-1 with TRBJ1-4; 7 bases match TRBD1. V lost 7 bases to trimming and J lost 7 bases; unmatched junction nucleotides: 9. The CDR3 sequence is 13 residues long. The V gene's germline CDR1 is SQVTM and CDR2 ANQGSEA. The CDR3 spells CSAEQGFGEKLFF. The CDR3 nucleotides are TGCAGCGCGGAACAGGGGTTCGGTGAAAAACTGTTTTTT.